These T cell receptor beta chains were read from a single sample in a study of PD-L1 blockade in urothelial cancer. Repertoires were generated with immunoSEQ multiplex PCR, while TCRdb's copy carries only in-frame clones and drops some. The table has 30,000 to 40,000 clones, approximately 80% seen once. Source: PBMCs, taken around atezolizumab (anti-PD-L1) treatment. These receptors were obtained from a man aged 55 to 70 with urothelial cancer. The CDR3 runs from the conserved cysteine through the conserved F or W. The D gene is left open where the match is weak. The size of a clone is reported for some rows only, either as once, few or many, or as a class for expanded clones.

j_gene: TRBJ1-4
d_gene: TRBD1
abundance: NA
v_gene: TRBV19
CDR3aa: CASRETGVREKLFF
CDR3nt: TGTGCCAGTAGGGAGACAGGGGTTCGTGAAAAACTGTTTTTT

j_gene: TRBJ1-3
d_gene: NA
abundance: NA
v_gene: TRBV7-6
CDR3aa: CASSLGHGTGNTIYF
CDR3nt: TGTGCCAGCAGCTTAGGTCATGGGACAGGAAACACCATATATTTT

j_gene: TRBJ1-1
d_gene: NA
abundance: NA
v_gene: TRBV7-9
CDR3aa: CASTVGGAQDTEAFF
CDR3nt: TGTGCCAGCACCGTCGGGGGGGCGCAGGACACTGAAGCTTTCTTT

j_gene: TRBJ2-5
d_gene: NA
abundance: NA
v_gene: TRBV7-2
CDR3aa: CASSLWAGTQYF
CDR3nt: TGTGCCAGCAGCTTATGGGCGGGGACCCAGTACTTC

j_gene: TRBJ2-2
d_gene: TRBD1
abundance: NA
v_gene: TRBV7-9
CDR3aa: CASSWGNTGGARRIGELFF
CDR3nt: TGTGCCAGCAGCTGGGGAAATACAGGGGGCGCTCGTCGGATCGGGGAGCTGTTTTTT

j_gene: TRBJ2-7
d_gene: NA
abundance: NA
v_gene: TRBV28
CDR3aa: CASIPGGGTYEQYF
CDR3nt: TGTGCCAGCATACCGGGTGGGGGGACCTACGAGCAGTACTTC

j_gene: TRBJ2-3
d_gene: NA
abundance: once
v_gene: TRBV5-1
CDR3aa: CASSSDSKSTDTQYF
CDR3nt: TGCGCCAGCAGCTCCGACAGTAAGAGCACAGATACGCAGTATTTT

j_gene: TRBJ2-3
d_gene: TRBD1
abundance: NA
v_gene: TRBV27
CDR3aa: CASSRGITDTQYF
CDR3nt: TGTGCCAGCAGCAGGGGGATAACAGATACGCAGTATTTT

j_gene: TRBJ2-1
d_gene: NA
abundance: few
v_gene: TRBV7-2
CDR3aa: CASSLPTSSYNEQFF
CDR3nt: TGTGCCAGCAGCCTCCCGACTAGCTCCTACAATGAGCAGTTCTTC

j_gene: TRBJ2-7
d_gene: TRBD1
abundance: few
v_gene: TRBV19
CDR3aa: CASSLGTEVSYEQYF
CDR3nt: TGTGCCAGTAGTTTGGGGACAGAAGTCTCCTACGAGCAGTACTTC

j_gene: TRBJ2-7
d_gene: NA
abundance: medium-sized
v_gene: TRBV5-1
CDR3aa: CASSGGDGAYEQYF
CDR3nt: TGCGCCAGCAGCGGAGGGGACGGAGCCTACGAGCAGTACTTC

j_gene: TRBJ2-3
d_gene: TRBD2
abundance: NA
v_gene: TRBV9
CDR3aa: CASSAASGIGNTQYF
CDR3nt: TGTGCCAGCAGCGCCGCTAGCGGGATCGGTAATACGCAGTATTTT

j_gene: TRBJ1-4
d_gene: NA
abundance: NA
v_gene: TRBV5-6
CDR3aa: CASSLGRDEKLFF
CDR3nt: TGTGCCAGCAGCTTGGGGAGGGATGAAAAACTGTTTTTT

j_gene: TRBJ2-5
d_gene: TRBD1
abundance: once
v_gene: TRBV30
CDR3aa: CAWSGARQGFDETQYF
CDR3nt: TGTGCCTGGAGTGGGGCACGACAGGGGTTCGATGAGACCCAGTACTTC

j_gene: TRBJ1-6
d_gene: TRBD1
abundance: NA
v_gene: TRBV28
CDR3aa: CASSRDSYSPLHF
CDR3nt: TGTGCCAGCAGTAGGGACAGTTATTCACCCCTCCACTTT

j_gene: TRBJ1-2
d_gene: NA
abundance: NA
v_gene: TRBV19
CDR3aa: CASSPNRDGYTF
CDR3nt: TGTGCCAGTAGTCCCAACAGGGACGGCTACACCTTC

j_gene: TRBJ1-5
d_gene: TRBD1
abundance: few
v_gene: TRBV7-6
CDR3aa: CASSLGTGINQPQHF
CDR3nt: TGTGCCAGCAGCTTAGGGACAGGCATCAATCAGCCCCAGCATTTT

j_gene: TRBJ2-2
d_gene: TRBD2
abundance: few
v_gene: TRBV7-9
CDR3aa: CASSLVAGNTGELFF
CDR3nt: TGTGCCAGCAGCCTAGTAGCGGGGAACACCGGGGAGCTGTTTTTT

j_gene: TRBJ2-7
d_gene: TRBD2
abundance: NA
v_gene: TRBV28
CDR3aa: CASMERGTPYEQYF
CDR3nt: TGTGCCAGCATGGAGCGGGGGACTCCCTACGAGCAGTACTTC

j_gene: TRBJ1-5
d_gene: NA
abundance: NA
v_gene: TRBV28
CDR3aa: CASSLQGNQPQHF
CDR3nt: TGTGCCAGCAGTTTACAGGGAAATCAGCCCCAGCATTTT

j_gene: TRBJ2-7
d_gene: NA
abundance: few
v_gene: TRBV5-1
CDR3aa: CASSLSPEDEQYF
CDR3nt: TGCGCCAGCAGCTTGTCGCCCGAGGACGAGCAGTACTTC

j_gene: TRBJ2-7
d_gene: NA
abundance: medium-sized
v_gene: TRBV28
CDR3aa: CASRQGYEQYF
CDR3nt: TGTGCCAGCAGACAGGGCTACGAGCAGTACTTC

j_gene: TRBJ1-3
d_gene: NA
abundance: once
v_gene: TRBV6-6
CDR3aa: CASSYSAGALGNTIYF
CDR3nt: TGTGCCAGCAGTTACTCAGCGGGGGCCCTCGGAAACACCATATATTTT

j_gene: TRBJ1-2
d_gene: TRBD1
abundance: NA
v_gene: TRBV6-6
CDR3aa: CASNKDRRDYGYTF
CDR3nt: TGTGCCAGCAACAAGGACAGGAGGGACTATGGCTACACCTTC

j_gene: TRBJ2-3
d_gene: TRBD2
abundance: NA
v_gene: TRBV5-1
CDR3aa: CASSATSGEDTQYF
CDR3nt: TGCGCCAGCAGCGCGACTAGCGGGGAAGATACGCAGTATTTT

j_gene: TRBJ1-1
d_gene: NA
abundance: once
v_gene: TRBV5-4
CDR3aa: CASSIYTGNTEAFF
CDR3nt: TGTGCCAGCAGCATATATACGGGGAACACTGAAGCTTTCTTT

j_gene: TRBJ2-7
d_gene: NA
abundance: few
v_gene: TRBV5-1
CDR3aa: CASSLAMSSYEQYF
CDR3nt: TGCGCCAGCAGCTTGGCCATGAGCTCCTACGAGCAGTACTTC

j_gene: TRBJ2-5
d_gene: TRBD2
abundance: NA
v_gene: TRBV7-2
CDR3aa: CASSSAGTSGGGKETQYF
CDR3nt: TGTGCCAGCAGCTCCGCGGGGACTAGCGGGGGGGGTAAAGAGACCCAGTACTTC

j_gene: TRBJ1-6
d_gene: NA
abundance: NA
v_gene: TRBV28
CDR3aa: CASSSGFSNSPLHF
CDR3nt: TGTGCCAGCAGTTCCGGGTTTAGTAATTCACCCCTCCACTTT

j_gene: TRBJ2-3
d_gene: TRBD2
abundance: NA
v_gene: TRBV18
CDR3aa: CASSPPRLAGEDTQYF
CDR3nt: TGTGCCAGCTCACCACCGAGACTAGCGGGGGAAGATACGCAGTATTTT

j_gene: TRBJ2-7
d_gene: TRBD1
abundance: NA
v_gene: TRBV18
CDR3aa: CASSPPGTGLYEQYF
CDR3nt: TGTGCCAGCTCACCGCCCGGGACAGGGTTATACGAGCAGTACTTC

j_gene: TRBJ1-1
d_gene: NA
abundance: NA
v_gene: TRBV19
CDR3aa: CASTLDSFNTEAFF
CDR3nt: TGTGCCAGTACCCTAGACAGTTTCAACACTGAAGCTTTCTTT

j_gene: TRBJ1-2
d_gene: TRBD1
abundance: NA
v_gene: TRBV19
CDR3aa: CASSVRTGTGSGDSGYTF
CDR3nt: TGTGCCAGTAGTGTACGAACCGGGACAGGGAGCGGGGACTCTGGCTACACCTTC

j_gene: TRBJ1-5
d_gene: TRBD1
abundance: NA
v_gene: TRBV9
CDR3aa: CASSDGTDNQPQHF
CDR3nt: TGTGCCAGCAGCGACGGGACAGATAATCAGCCCCAGCATTTT

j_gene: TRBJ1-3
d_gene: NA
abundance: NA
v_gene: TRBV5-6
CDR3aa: CASSLTGLHTIYF
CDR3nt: TGTGCCAGCAGCTTGACAGGGTTGCACACCATATATTTT

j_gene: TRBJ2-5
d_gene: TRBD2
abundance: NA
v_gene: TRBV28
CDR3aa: CASSLGTSDRETQYF
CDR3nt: TGTGCCAGCAGTTTGGGAACTAGCGATAGAGAGACCCAGTACTTC

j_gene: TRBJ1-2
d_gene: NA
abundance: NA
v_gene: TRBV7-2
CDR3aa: CASSVGQGGYTF
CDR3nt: TGTGCCAGCAGCGTCGGTCAGGGTGGCTACACCTTC

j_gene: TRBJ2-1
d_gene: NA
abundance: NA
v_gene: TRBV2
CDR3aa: CASSQGLNNEQFF
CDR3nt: TGTGCCAGCAGTCAAGGACTGAACAATGAGCAGTTCTTC

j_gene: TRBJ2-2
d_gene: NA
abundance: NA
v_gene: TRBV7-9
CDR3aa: CASSLTTLGAGELFF
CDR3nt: TGTGCCAGCAGCTTGACCACTTTGGGAGCCGGGGAGCTGTTTTTT

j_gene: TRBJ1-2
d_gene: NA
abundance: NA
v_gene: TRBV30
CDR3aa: CAWSRDRPYGYTF
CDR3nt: TGTGCCTGGAGTAGAGACAGGCCCTATGGCTACACCTTC

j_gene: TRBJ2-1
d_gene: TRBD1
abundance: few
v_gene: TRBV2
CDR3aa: CASLQGESSYNEQFF
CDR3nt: TGTGCCAGCCTTCAGGGGGAGAGCTCCTACAATGAGCAGTTCTTC

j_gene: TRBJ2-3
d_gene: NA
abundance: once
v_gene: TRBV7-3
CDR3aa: CASTPAGTDTQYF
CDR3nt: TGTGCCAGCACCCCGGCAGGTACAGATACGCAGTATTTT

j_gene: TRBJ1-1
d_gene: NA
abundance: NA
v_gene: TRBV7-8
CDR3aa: CASSFEAMTEAFF
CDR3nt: TGTGCCAGCAGCTTCGAGGCCATGACTGAAGCTTTCTTT